The TCR beta chain described here comes from a study of T cell clonotyping in hematopoietic cell transplantation. Study at large: Recipient samples before transplant were obtained post-cytoreduction. General study results and limits: Broader posttransplant TCR repertoire diversity was predicted by graft donor and pretransplant recipient Inverse Simpson Index values. Few recipient clonotypes overlapped donors; over 95% were de novo at given depth.

This clone has just one count. Antigen: not known. Measured with immunoSEQ multiplex PCR; TCRdb has only the in-frame clones, and not every one. The repertoire holds about 29,000 clones, 65% to 80% seen once, with approximately 6.6% in the top ten. The time point denotes: recipient sample about 28 days before transplant, after cytoreduction. With 2 bases removed from V and 6 bases from J, the gap between germline ends came to 10 bases. CDR3 length: 13 amino acids. The germline V gene encodes CDR1 GTSNPN and CDR2 SVGIG (reference sequence). Sample: peripheral blood mononuclear cells, taken before stem cell transplant. The gene calls are TRBV30 and TRBJ2-2, with D uncertain. This receptor was taken from a woman aged 25 to 45 with chronic myeloid leukemia. Some clones in this sample may be carry-over from other donors' samples. The CDR3 DNA reads as TGTGCCTGGAGTCGGGCTGTGGCCGGGGAGCTGTTTTTT. As protein: CAWSRAVAGELFF.